This T cell receptor (beta chain) was identified during a study of T cells after posttransplantation cyclophosphamide. Study conclusions and caveats: Donor CD8+ memory clones often dominated recipient blood repertoires at later times. Recipient CMV seropositivity and CMV reactivation strongly tracked TRB clonality.

Repertoires were generated with immunoSEQ multiplex PCR, while TCRdb's copy carries only in-frame clones and drops some. There are over 45,000 clones in the sample, none observed a single time. The related graft donor's blood sample was taken on the day of bone marrow donation. In its sample, this clone was seen many times. The antigen remains undetermined. There are 15 residues in the CDR3. The germline V gene has CDR1 MNHNY and CDR2 SVGAGI (reference sequence). V dropped 2 bases and J dropped 6 bases, with 14 bases sitting between them. Sequencing used PBMCs. The genes are TRBV6-6 and TRBJ2-1; weak D call: TRBD1 (5 bases). The TCR originated in a man between 35 and 55 years old in good health, CMV-negative, and a related stem cell transplant donor. CDR3 residues: CASSYRRDRTNEQFF. The CDR3 DNA reads as TGTGCCAGCAGTTACCGCAGGGATCGGACCAATGAGCAGTTCTTC.